The 24 T cell receptor beta chains given below trace back to one sample, sequenced in a study of cytomegalovirus exposure and HLA in healthy donors. Amplification used 60 Vbeta primers and 13 Jbeta primers. Using immunoSEQ multiplex PCR, the repertoire was profiled, and TCRdb retains in-frame clones only, with some absent. The table shows 200,000 to 250,000 clones, with around 75% occurring only once. Input material: PBMCs. All receptors come from a woman in her 30s in good health and CMV-seronegative.

V is TRBV18 and J is TRBJ2-1, with 12 bases matching TRBD2. This CDR3 has 19 residues. Trimming removed 2 bases from V and 7 bases from J; junction bases left unmatched: 15. The germline V gene has CDR1 KGHSH and CDR2 LQKENI. DNA for the CDR3: TGTGCCAGCTCACCAAACCGACTAGCGGGGGCCGGGGCCCCTAATGAGCAGTTCTTC. Its protein product is CASSPNRLAGAGAPNEQFF.

A word on this clone: Other DNA sequences in the sample encode the same CDR3. The rearrangement joins TRBV18 to TRBJ2-7; TRBD1 matches at 8 bases. This CDR3 has 14 residues. The V and J ends lost 3 bases and 2 bases, in that order; junction bases with no gene match: 3. The germline gives CDR1 KGHSH, CDR2 LQKENI. The DNA of the CDR3 is TGTGCCAGCTCACCGGGGACAGGCACCTACGAGCAGTACTTC. It specifies CASSPGTGTYEQYF.

This chain links TRBV5-4 with TRBJ1-2; D is perhaps TRBD1 (5 bases). CDR3 size: 14 residues. Germline V CDR1 and CDR2: SGHNT, YYREEE (reference sequence). V was shortened by 0 bases and J by 7 bases, with 13 bases between the two germline ends. The CDR3 loop is CASSLGQPSRGYTF. The CDR3 region has the DNA TGTGCCAGCAGCTTGGGACAGCCTTCGCGTGGCTACACCTTC.

This clone was counted between two and nine times. The chain employs TRBV30 and TRBJ1-1; the match to TRBD1 covers 8 bases. This CDR3 has 14 residues. CDR1 and CDR2 (germline): GTSNPN, SVGIG (reference sequence). V trimming: 4 bases; J trimming: 1 base; junction bases outside the gene matches: 5. The CDR3 DNA reads TGTGCCTGGACTTTTGGGACAGGGAACACTGAAGCTTTCTTT. This gives the protein CAWTFGTGNTEAFF.

The chain carries TRBV6-1 and TRBJ2-7; 8 bases agree with TRBD1. With 6 bases clipped from V and 1 base from J, the junction kept 2 bases outside the gene matches. Germline V gene sequence: CDR1 MNHNS, CDR2 SASEGT. The CDR3 consists of 13 residues. The CDR3 loop is CASSYRGSYEQYF. CDR3 sequence (DNA): TGTGCCAGCAGCTACAGGGGGTCCTACGAGCAGTACTTC.

The chain is built from TRBV6-6 and TRBJ2-7; 8 positions match TRBD2. Germline V lookup: CDR1 MNHNY, CDR2 SVGAGI (reference sequence). The trim removed 1 base at V and 3 bases at J, leaving 8 bases unmatched. CDR3 size: 16 residues. CDR3 loop: CASSYLGGRSLYEQYF. DNA of the CDR3: TGTGCCAGCAGTTACTTGGGCGGGAGGAGCCTCTACGAGCAGTACTTC.

This clone turned up a few times. This sequence joins TRBV6-1 and TRBJ1-2; no clear D gene. The CDR3 sequence is 13 residues long. V lost 6 bases and J lost 4, with 12 bases in between. Germline V lookup: CDR1 MNHNS, CDR2 SASEGT. DNA for the CDR3: TGTGCCAGCAGCAGTGACATGAGCTATGGCTACACCTTC. Translating it yields CASSSDMSYGYTF.

The CDR3 here is CASSPLGRARAEAFF. The CDR3 DNA follows: TGTGCCAGCAGCCCCCTGGGGAGGGCTAGGGCTGAAGCTTTCTTT. The chain recombines TRBV9 with TRBJ1-1; D is unclear. Germline V gene sequence: CDR1 SGDLS, CDR2 YYNGEE. CDR3 size: 15 residues. Trimming took 4 bases from V and 6 from J, leaving 19 bases between them.

This rearrangement joins TRBV6-1 to TRBJ2-2, with 8 bases that match TRBD1. The CDR3 consists of 17 residues. The germline CDR1 and CDR2 sequences are MNHNS and SASEGT. After removal of 4 bases from V and 2 bases from J, the junction contained 9 bases not matched to a gene. The CDR3 is CASSATDGQGNTGELFF. The CDR3 nucleotides read TGTGCCAGCAGTGCCACAGATGGACAGGGTAACACCGGGGAGCTGTTTTTT.

CDR3 in amino acids: CASRLAGAYEQYF. The CDR3 DNA sequence: TGTGCCAGTAGGCTAGCGGGGGCCTACGAGCAGTACTTC. This rearrangement joins TRBV19 to TRBJ2-7, with 10 bases identical to TRBD2. Germline CDR1 is LNHDA and CDR2 is SQIVND (reference sequence). This CDR3 has 13 residues. V dropped 6 bases and J dropped 2; count of bases not matched to a gene: 1.

This clone was picked up a small number of times. The genes are TRBV9 and TRBJ2-1; TRBD1 aligns across 9 bases. The CDR3 totals 15 residues. The germline V gene encodes CDR1 SGDLS and CDR2 YYNGEE. Trimming took 2 bases from V and 6 from J; bases not matched to a gene: 6. CDR3 loop: CASSVAGTGINEQFF. The CDR3, as DNA: TGTGCCAGCAGCGTGGCCGGGACAGGGATCAATGAGCAGTTCTTC. The full variable domain, in which reference TRBV9 and TRBJ2-1 provide the parts outside the CDR3, is DSGVTQTPKHLITATGQRVTLRCSPRSGDLSVYWYQQSLDQGLQFLIQYYNGEERAKGNILERFSAQQFPDLHSELNLSSLELGDSALYFCASSVAGTGINEQFFGPGTRLTVL.

This clone has only one observation. This sequence joins TRBV19 and TRBJ2-1; 10 bases fit TRBD2. V trimming: 3 bases; J trimming: 6 bases; junction bases outside the gene matches: 8. The germline CDR1 and CDR2 sequences are LNHDA and SQIVND (reference sequence). CDR3 length: 16 residues. The CDR3 sequence: CASSIVGLASFNEQFF. CDR3 coding DNA: TGTGCCAGTAGTATCGTGGGACTAGCGTCGTTCAATGAGCAGTTCTTC.

The V call is TRBV18, the J call TRBJ2-7; TRBD1 agrees at 9 bases. Germline CDR1 and CDR2: KGHSH and LQKENI. V shed 6 bases and J 6 bases; nucleotides not matched to a gene: 9. CDR3 length equals 14 residues. The CDR3 spells CASSPGTGISEQYF. The CDR3 DNA is TGTGCCAGCTCCCCCGGGACAGGGATTTCCGAGCAGTACTTC.

The V and J genes are TRBV2 and TRBJ1-1; no firm D call. From germline, CDR1 is SNHLY and CDR2 FYNNEI. V gave up 5 bases and J gave up 4 bases, with 5 bases separating them. The CDR3 is 11 residues long. CDR3 loop: CASSLATEAFF. As DNA, the CDR3 is TGTGCCAGCAGTTTAGCCACTGAAGCTTTCTTT.

This clone was observed a few times. The V gene is TRBV4-1, the J gene TRBJ1-6; D perhaps matches TRBD1 (6 bases). The V and J ends lost 0 bases and 9 bases respectively, with 9 bases between them. Germline V gene sequence: CDR1 MGHRA, CDR2 YSYEKL. The CDR3 covers 14 residues. This CDR3 is CASSQDRGSSPLHF. The CDR3 DNA sequence: TGCGCCAGCAGCCAAGACAGGGGTTCTTCACCCCTCCACTTT.

V usage is TRBV19 and J usage is TRBJ1-6, with D possibly TRBD1 on 5 matching bases. Germline V gene lookup returns CDR1 LNHDA and CDR2 SQIVND (reference sequence). CDR3 length: 15 amino acids. Trimming cost V 6 bases and J 7 bases, with 16 bases left between them. The CDR3 DNA follows: TGTGCCAGTAGGGAGGGGCAGGGCATGAATTCACCCCTCCACTTT. Translating it yields CASREGQGMNSPLHF.

The chain uses TRBV9 and TRBJ2-5, with 7 bases fitting TRBD1. Trimming at V came to 3 bases and at J to 5 bases, leaving 1 base not matched to a gene. Per the germline V gene, CDR1 is SGDLS and CDR2 is YYNGEE. The CDR3 contains 12 residues. CDR3 sequence (DNA): TGTGCCAGCAGCGCCAGGGGGGAGACCCAGTACTTC. Encoded protein: CASSARGETQYF.

The V gene is TRBV5-4, the J gene TRBJ1-1; D is uncertain. V was trimmed by 2 bases and J by 2 bases, leaving 10 bases between them. The CDR3 is 14 residues long. CDR1 is SGHNT, CDR2 YYREEE, per germline (reference sequence). The chain's CDR3 is CASSFRLRNTEAFF. The DNA for the CDR3 is TGTGCCAGCAGCTTCAGGCTCCGAAACACTGAAGCTTTCTTT.

The gene calls are TRBV2 and TRBJ2-5; 7 nucleotides match TRBD2. From germline, CDR1 is SNHLY and CDR2 FYNNEI. V lost 4 bases and J lost 10; bases outside the gene matches: 3. This CDR3 comprises 11 residues. This chain's CDR3 is CASSGRDYQYF. The CDR3 DNA reads TGTGCCAGCAGTGGCCGGGACTACCAGTACTTC.

The sample holds a few counts of this clone. The chain couples TRBV25-1 to TRBJ1-6; maybe TRBD1 (5 bases). V was clipped by 1 base and J by 7 bases, with 11 bases between them. Per the germline V gene, CDR1 is MGHDK and CDR2 is SYGVNS. The CDR3 is 15 residues long. CDR3 in DNA: TGTGCCAGCAGTGAATCGGGCAGGGAAAATTCACCCCTCCACTTT. Translated, it gives CASSESGRENSPLHF.

Remarks on this clone: A read error may account for a junction end that differs from germline. The chain couples TRBV7-9 to TRBJ2-7, with TRBD2 as a possible D gene (6 bases). Germline CDR1 is SEHNR and CDR2 is FQNEAQ (reference sequence). The CDR3 spans 12 residues. DNA of the CDR3: TGTTCCAGCAGCTTAGGGACTTACGAGCAGTACTTC. Protein sequence: CSSSLGTYEQYF.

The chain recombines TRBV7-2 with TRBJ2-5, with 8 bases matching TRBD2. The CDR3 totals 15 residues. Germline loops: CDR1 SGHTA, CDR2 FQGNSA. J was trimmed by 3 bases and V by 6 bases; bases with no gene match: 9. The CDR3 region is CASSPGTRREETQYF. The DNA for the CDR3 is TGTGCCAGCAGTCCCGGGACTAGACGTGAAGAGACCCAGTACTTC. Full variable domain (rest looked up from reference TRBV7-2 and TRBJ2-5): GAGVSQSPSNKVTEKGKDVELRCDPISGHTALYWYRQSLGQGLEFLIYFQGNSAPDKSGLPSDRFSAERTGGSVSTLTIQRTQQEDSAVYLCASSPGTRREETQYFGPGTRLLVL.

The chain employs TRBV30 and TRBJ1-2; no reliable D call. Germline V lookup: CDR1 GTSNPN, CDR2 SVGIG (reference sequence). Deletions cut 4 bases from V and 3 bases from J, with 15 bases between. The CDR3 sequence is 14 residues long. CDR3: CAWTPGVSDYGYTF. In nucleotides, the CDR3 is TGTGCCTGGACTCCGGGAGTTAGCGACTATGGCTACACCTTC.

This clone was found many times. This chain links TRBV6-1 with TRBJ1-5, with TRBD1 matching 7 bases. This CDR3 has 14 amino acids. Germline CDR1 MNHNS, CDR2 SASEGT. With V trimmed by 6 bases and J by 4 bases, 6 bases remained unmatched. CDR3 bases: TGTGCCAGCAGGAGGGGGCGCGAAAATCAGCCCCAGCATTTT. Protein: CASRRGRENQPQHF.